This T cell receptor (beta chain) emerged from a study of vaccination and CD4 T cells after COVID-19 (dated by TCRdb to 2021 to 2024). Background on the whole study: Six males and four females were included in the convalescent cohort, with two Hispanic individuals, seven Caucasians, two Asians and one multiracial person represented. Participants got two doses of the Pfizer-BioNTech BNT162b2 vaccine (n=8) or two doses of the Moderna mRNA-1273 vaccine (n=2). Post-COVID blood samples from convalescent patients were collected a median of 101 days after diagnosis, with a range of roughly 35 to 180 days. The time from the second vaccine dose to post-vaccine blood sampling had a median of around 72 days and ranged from about 13 to 250 days. Culture stimuli were overlapping spike peptide pools from SARS-CoV-2 and from the common cold coronaviruses HCoV-NL63, HCoV-OC43 and HCoV-229E. Control cultures received a CEFX viral epitope pool as the positive control, an HIV-1 Nef peptide pool as the negative control, or no peptide. In ten to eleven COVID-19 convalescent patients and a few infection-naive healthy vaccine recipients, researchers compared the spike-specific CD4+ TCR repertoire from before mRNA vaccination with the repertoire from after. Overall study results and their limits: Nearly all vaccine-specific clones in convalescent patients (304 of 307) were mono-reactive for SARS-CoV-2 spike rather than cross-reactive with common cold coronaviruses. Among the post-vaccine SARS-CoV-2-reactive clones in convalescent patients, a median about 89% showed up only after vaccination, which suggests vaccine-specific priming. The study included relatively few convalescent patients and did not analyze early timepoints after natural infection. The median count of SARS-CoV-2-reactive clonotypes went up from 21 after infection to about 40 after vaccination, although the change was not significant.

Sample treatment or condition, as interpreted from the label and publication: approximately 9-day PBMC culture with coronavirus spike peptide pools or control peptides (ViraFEST assay). The ViraFEST assay, used in the study, expanded antigen-specific T cells with peptide pools and then identified the expanded clonotypes through TCR sequencing. The absence of prior SARS-CoV-2 infection in healthy vaccine recipients was confirmed by negative nucleocapsid antibody tests before and after vaccination. Approximately 2.1 million PBMCs per well were cultured in IMDM with roughly 5% human AB serum and about 9.7 IU/ml IL-2, plus 10 ug/ml peptide pools. Half of the culture medium was replaced with fresh IL-2-containing medium on days 3 and 7. CD4+ T cells were isolated after around 11 days of culture through negative selection using the EasySep CD4+ T cell isolation kit. PBMCs were separated from whole blood using Ficoll-Paque Plus gradient centrifugation and then either used fresh or cryopreserved at -140C. Triplicate wells were generally used for each culture condition.

Worth noting for this clonotype: Its antigen remains undetermined. Base qualities are not provided; no much larger clone lies one nucleotide away.

Library generation was performed with PCR. DNA from cultured CD4+ T cells underwent TCR sequencing with the Oncomine TCR Beta short-read assay at the Johns Hopkins FTIC core. Genomic DNA was extracted from the cultured CD4+ T cells with the QIAamp micro DNA kit. Oncomine TCR Beta libraries made from cultured CD4+ T cells were pooled using unique dual indexes and sequenced on an Illumina iSeq 100. As for how the authors treated the data: Non-productive sequences were removed, and CDR3s not starting with C, not ending with F or W, or shorter than 7 amino acids were discarded. Antigen-specific clonotypes were identified with the MANAFEST web application by comparing peptide-stimulated wells with reference and other culture wells. Positive clones required FDR below 0.05, an odds ratio above 5, and productive frequency above 0.1% in at least two of three replicate wells. Cross-reactive clonotypes were defined as significantly expanded in both SARS-CoV-2 spike wells and at least one common cold coronavirus spike condition. Similarity between CDR3 sequences was evaluated in R version 3.6.1 using Levenshtein distances (stringdist) and unrooted phylogenetic trees (ape). TCRdb reprocessing: public reads trimmed at Q25 with fastp, clones called with MiXCR, in-frame beta chains kept. Entries are consolidated by CDR3 protein sequence, retaining the most common genes and DNA. For this entry, the V and J calls and clone size follow TCRdb and not the study's own pipeline. The sample table contains about 23,000 distinct CDR3 sequences; only one count was recorded for 44% of them. Clones ranked in the top ten supply approximately 20% of the sample.

Trimming costs V 7 bases and J 0 bases, and their ends lie 10 bases apart. CDR1 and CDR2 (LNHDA, SQIVND) derive from the germline V gene (reference sequence). From the cysteine through the phenylalanine, the CDR3 covers 14 amino acids. Solely the CDR3 DNA is kept, with 42 bases framed from the first base. Recombination joined TRBV19 with TRBJ2-1; no D gene call is confident. This receptor was taken from a human donor who received a COVID-19 vaccine. The specimen comprised CD4+ T cells from blood, cultured in vitro, sampled before SARS-CoV-2 vaccination. The sequence in DNA is TGTGCCAGTAAAGAATATAGCTCCTACAATGAGCAGTTCTTC. Its product reads: CASKEYSSYNEQFF.